Following are 7 T cell receptor beta chains from one sample sequenced in a study of T cells in localized non-small cell lung cancer. The protocol was immunoSEQ multiplex PCR, while the TCRdb copy is restricted to in-frame clones and leaves out a portion. The sample contains about 78,000 clones, roughly 81% of which appear only once. The starting material was peripheral blood, obtained before any cancer treatment. These receptors were collected from a man aged 40 to 75 with stage I lung adenocarcinoma.

J is TRBJ2-7 and V is TRBV27; TRBD1 matches 8 bases. From germline, CDR1 is MNHEY and CDR2 SMNVEV (reference sequence). This CDR3 is built from 14 residues. The trim removed 9 bases at V and 9 bases at J, leaving 16 bases unmatched. The CDR3 protein is CASATGGPTSGQYF. In DNA, the CDR3 is TGTGCCAGTGCTACAGGGGGACCAACGAGCGGGCAGTACTTC.

The rearrangement uses TRBV28 and TRBJ2-1; no firm D call. Germline values: CDR1 MDHEN, CDR2 SYDVKM. The CDR3 is 16 residues long. The V gene lost 5 bases and the J gene lost 0 bases, with 14 bases spanning the gap. The CDR3 nucleotides read TGTGCCAGCAGTGCGCGCCGGGTCCTCTCCTACAATGAGCAGTTCTTC. Translating it yields CASSARRVLSYNEQFF.

This chain uses TRBV28 with TRBJ2-4; 11 bases map to TRBD2. Germline V gene sequence: CDR1 MDHEN, CDR2 SYDVKM. The CDR3 extends over 16 amino acids. V was clipped by 6 bases and J by 9 bases; unmatched bases: 13. The CDR3 here is CASSEPGLAEEGIQYF. The CDR3 coding sequence is TGTGCCAGCAGCGAACCGGGACTAGCGGAGGAGGGCATTCAGTACTTC.

The chain uses TRBV19 and TRBJ2-3; TRBD1 matches 9 bases. The length of the CDR3 is 12 residues. Trimming removed 3 bases from V and 8 bases from J; junction bases left unmatched: 0. The germline V gene has CDR1 LNHDA and CDR2 SQIVND (reference sequence). The CDR3 reads CASSMGQGTQYF. The CDR3 region has the DNA TGTGCCAGTAGTATGGGACAGGGTACGCAGTATTTT.

Only a few counts were recorded for this clone. The chain joins TRBV19 to TRBJ1-1, with TRBD1 matching over 7 bases. CDR1 is LNHDA, CDR2 SQIVND, per germline (reference sequence). The trim removed 8 bases at V and 0 bases at J, leaving 3 bases unmatched. This CDR3 contains 13 residues. The CDR3 loop reads CASRGQVNTEAFF. The CDR3 DNA is TGTGCCAGTCGCGGACAGGTGAACACTGAAGCTTTCTTT.

The rearrangement joins TRBV7-9 to TRBJ1-6, with a possible D match to TRBD1 (6 bases). The CDR3 covers 15 residues. V dropped 6 bases and J dropped 6 bases, with 15 bases sitting between them. Germline V gene data show CDR1 as SEHNR and CDR2 as FQNEAQ (reference sequence). The CDR3 sequence is CASRGGKIPNSPLHF. Written as DNA, the CDR3 is TGTGCCAGCAGGGGGGGCAAAATTCCTAATTCACCCCTCCACTTT.

V and J are TRBV25-1 and TRBJ2-3; possible D gene TRBD1, 6 bases. The V and J ends lost 1 base and 1 base respectively, with 12 bases between them. This CDR3 has 16 amino acids. CDR1 and CDR2 (germline): MGHDK, SYGVNS. The CDR3 region has the DNA TGTGCCAGCAGTGAATCCACAGGGTCAGGCACAGATACGCAGTATTTT. Amino acid sequence: CASSESTGSGTDTQYF.